The table lists the clone carrying this T cell receptor (beta chain) with many counts. Antigen: not known. The entry originates in a study of T cell repertoires in cytomegalovirus infection. In the study overall: Evidence of both CMV infection and a matching HLA type came from public TCR beta signatures. Study conclusions and caveats: Clonotypes of TCR beta that were HLA-C-restricted and CMV-specific dominated the ex vivo response. The study identified carriers of CMV plus the relevant HLA from cumulative public TCR beta family frequency.

Trimming cost V 4 bases and J 3 bases; bases outside gene matches: 6. Germline values: CDR1 LNHDA, CDR2 SQIVND (reference sequence). This CDR3 is 15 amino acids long. TCRdb re-analysed the reads in MiXCR, keeping a single row per CDR3 protein. This table has about 140,000 distinct CDR3 sequences, roughly 6% appearing once. The chain joins TRBV19 to TRBJ1-5; 7 nucleotides agree with TRBD1. Sequencing used PBMCs. The clonotype comes from a human donor in good health (CMV status not recorded). Some clones in this sample may be carry-over from other donors' samples. The CDR3 coding sequence is TGTGCCAGTAGTAGGGACAGCCGTTACAATCAGCCCCAGCATTTT. Its protein product is CASSRDSRYNQPQHF.